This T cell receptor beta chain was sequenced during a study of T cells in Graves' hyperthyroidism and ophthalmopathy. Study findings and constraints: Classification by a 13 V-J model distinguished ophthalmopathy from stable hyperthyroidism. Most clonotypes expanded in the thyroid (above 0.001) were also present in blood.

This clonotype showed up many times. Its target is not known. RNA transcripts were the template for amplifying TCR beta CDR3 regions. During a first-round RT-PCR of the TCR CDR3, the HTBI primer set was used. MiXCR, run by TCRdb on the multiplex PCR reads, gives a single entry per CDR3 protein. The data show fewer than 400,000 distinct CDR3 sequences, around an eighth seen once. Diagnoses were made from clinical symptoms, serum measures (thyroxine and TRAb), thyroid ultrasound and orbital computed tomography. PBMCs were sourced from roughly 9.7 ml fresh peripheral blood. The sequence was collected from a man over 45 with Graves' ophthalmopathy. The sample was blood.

In DNA form, the CDR3 reads TGTGCCAGACAGGGTAGGGCAGATACGCAGTATTTT. Its translation is CARQGRADTQYF. The V gene is TRBV30, the J gene TRBJ2-3; TRBD1 aligns across 7 bases. Losses at the gene ends were 8 bases for V and 4 bases for J; bases not matched to a gene: 6. There are 12 residues in the CDR3. Germline loops: CDR1 GTSNPN, CDR2 SVGIG (reference sequence).